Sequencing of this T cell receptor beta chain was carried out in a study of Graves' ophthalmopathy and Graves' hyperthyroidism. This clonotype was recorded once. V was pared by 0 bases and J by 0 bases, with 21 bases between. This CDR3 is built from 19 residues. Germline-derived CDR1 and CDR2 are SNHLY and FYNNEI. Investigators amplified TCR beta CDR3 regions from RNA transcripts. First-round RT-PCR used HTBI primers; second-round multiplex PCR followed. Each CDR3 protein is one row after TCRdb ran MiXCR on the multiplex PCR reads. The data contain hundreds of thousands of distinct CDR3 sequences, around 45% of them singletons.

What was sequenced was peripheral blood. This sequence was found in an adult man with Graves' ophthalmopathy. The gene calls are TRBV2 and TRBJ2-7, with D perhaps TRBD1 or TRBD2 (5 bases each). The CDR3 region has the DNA TGTGCCAGCAGTGAAGCGCTTGACAGTCCGGGGCTGAGCTCCTACGAGCAGTACTTC. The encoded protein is CASSEALDSPGLSSYEQYF.